This T cell receptor (beta chain) was obtained from a study of early T cells in non-severe SARS-CoV-2 infection. Study details: The chains were unpaired, and the sequenced material was bulk RNA from unsorted whole blood. General study findings and limits: VDJdb-based annotation leaned toward anti-spike CD8 responses and missed private and CD4 specificities.

TCRdb reanalysed the 5' RACE reads using MiXCR and keeps one entry per CDR3 protein. The table records more than 35,000 distinct CDR3 sequences, 6.3% of them present only once. As concerns this clonotype: What it binds is not known.

V was clipped by 1 base and J by 9 bases, with 13 bases between them. The CDR3 loop spans 14 amino acids. Germline values: CDR1 LNHNV, CDR2 YYDKDF (reference sequence). Sequencing was done on a sample of whole blood. The V gene is TRBV15, the J gene TRBJ2-1, with D tentatively TRBD2 (5 bases). The clonotype comes from an adult who was a healthcare worker with PCR-confirmed SARS-CoV-2 infection or an uninfected control (not recorded which). This CDR3 reads CATSRVGRGSEQFF. As DNA, the CDR3 is TGTGCCACCAGCAGAGTAGGACGAGGGTCTGAGCAGTTCTTC.